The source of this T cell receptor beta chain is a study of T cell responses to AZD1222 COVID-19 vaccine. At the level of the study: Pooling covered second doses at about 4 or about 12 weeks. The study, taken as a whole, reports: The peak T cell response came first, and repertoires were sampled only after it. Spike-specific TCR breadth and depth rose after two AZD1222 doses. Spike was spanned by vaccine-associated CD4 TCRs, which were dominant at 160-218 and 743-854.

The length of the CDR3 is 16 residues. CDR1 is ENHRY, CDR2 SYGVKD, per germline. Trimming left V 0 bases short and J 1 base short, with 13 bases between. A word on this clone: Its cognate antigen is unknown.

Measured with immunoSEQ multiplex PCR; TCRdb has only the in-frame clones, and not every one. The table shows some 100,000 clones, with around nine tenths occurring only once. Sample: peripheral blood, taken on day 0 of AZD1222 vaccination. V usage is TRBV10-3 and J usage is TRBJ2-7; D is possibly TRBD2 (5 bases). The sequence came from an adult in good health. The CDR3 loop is CAISESWAGESYEQYF. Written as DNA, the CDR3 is TGTGCCATCAGTGAGTCTTGGGCTGGGGAGTCCTACGAGCAGTACTTC.